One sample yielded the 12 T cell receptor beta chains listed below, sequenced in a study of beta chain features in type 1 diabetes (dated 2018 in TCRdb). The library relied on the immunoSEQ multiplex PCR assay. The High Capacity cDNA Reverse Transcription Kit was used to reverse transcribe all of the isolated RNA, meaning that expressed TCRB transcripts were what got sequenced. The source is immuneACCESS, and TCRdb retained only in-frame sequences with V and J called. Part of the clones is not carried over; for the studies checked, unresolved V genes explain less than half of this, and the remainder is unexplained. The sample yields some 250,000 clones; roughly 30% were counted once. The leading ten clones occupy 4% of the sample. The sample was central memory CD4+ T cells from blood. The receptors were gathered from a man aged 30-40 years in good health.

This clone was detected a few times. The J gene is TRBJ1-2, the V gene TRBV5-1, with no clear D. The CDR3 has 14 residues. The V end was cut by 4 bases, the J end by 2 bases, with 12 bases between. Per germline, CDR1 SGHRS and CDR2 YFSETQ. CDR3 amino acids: CASSLQVGNYGYTF. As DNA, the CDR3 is TGCGCCAGCAGCCTCCAAGTCGGGAACTATGGCTACACCTTC.

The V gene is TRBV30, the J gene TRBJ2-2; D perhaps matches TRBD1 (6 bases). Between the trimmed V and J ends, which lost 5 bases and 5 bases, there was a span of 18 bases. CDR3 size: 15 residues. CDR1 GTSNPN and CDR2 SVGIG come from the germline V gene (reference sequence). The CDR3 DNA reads TGTGCCTGGTCCGAAACAGGGCCCCTAACCGGGGAGCTGTTTTTT. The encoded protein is CAWSETGPLTGELFF.

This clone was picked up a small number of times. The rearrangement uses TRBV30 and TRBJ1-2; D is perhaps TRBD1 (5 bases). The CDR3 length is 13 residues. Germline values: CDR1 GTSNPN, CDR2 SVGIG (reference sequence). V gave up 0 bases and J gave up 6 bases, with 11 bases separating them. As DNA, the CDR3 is TGTGCCTGGAGTGTGGGCAGGGCCAATGGCTACACCTTC. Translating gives CAWSVGRANGYTF.

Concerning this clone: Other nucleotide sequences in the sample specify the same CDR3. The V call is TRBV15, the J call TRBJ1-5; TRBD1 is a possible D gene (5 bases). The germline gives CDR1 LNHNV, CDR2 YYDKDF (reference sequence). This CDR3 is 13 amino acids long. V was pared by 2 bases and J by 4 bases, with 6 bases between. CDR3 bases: TGTGCCACCAGCAGAAACAGGAATCAGCCCCAGCATTTT. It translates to CATSRNRNQPQHF.

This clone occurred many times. Written as DNA, the CDR3 is TGTGCCTGGGACAGCTCCTACAATGAGCAGTTCTTC. Residues: CAWDSSYNEQFF. This sequence joins TRBV30 and TRBJ2-1; TRBD1 is a possible D gene (5 bases). Germline values: CDR1 GTSNPN, CDR2 SVGIG (reference sequence). Trimming stripped 5 bases from V and 0 bases from J, with 5 bases between. The CDR3 is made up of 12 amino acids.

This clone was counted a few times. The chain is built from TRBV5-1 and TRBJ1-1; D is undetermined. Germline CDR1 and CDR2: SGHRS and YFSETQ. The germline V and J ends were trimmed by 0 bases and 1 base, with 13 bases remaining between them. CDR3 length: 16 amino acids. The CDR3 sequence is CASSLAFSPGNTEAFF. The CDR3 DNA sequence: TGCGCCAGCAGCTTGGCTTTCTCTCCAGGGAACACTGAAGCTTTCTTT.

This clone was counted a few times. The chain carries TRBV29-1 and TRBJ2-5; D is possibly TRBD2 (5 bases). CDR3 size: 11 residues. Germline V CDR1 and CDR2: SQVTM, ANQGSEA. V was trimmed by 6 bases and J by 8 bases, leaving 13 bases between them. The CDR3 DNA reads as TGCAGCGTGAAACTTGGGAGAACCCAGTACTTC. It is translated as CSVKLGRTQYF.

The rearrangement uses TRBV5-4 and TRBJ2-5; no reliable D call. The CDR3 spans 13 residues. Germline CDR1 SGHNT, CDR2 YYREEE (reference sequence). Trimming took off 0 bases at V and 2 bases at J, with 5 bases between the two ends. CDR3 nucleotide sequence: TGTGCCAGCAGCTTGGCCATGCAAGAGACCCAGTACTTC. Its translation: CASSLAMQETQYF. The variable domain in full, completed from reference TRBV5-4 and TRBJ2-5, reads ETGVTQSPTHLIKTRGQQVTLRCSSQSGHNTVSWYQQALGQGPQFIFQYYREEENGRGNFPPRFSGLQFPNYSSELNVNALELDDSALYLCASSLAMQETQYFGPGTRLLVL.

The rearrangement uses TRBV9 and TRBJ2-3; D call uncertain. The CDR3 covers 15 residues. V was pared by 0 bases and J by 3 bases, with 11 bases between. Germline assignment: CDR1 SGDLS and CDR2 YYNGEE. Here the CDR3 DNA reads TGTGCCAGCAGCGTAGGCAGCTCCAGAACAGATACGCAGTATTTT. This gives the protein CASSVGSSRTDTQYF.

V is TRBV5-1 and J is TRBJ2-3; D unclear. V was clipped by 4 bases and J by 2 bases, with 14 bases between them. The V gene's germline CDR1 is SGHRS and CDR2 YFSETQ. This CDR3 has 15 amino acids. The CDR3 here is CASSRDSTTTDTQYF. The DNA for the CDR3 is TGCGCCAGCAGCCGCGACTCTACTACCACAGATACGCAGTATTTT.

CDR3 bases: TGTGCCAGCAGCGTAGCCCCGCAGGTCGAGACCCAGTACTTC. Amino acids: CASSVAPQVETQYF. The chain combines TRBV9 with TRBJ2-5, with D unclear. V dropped 0 bases and J dropped 5 bases, with 11 bases sitting between them. This CDR3 is 14 amino acids long. The V gene's germline CDR1 is SGDLS and CDR2 YYNGEE.

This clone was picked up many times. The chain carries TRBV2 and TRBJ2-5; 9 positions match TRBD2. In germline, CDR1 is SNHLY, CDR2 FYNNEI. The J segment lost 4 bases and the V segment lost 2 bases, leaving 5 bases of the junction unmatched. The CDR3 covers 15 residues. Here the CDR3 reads CASSEQGLARETQYF. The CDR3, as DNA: TGTGCCAGCAGTGAACAGGGACTAGCCCGAGAGACCCAGTACTTC. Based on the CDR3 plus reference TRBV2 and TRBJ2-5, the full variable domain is EPEVTQTPSHQVTQMGQEVILRCVPISNHLYFYWYRQILGQKVEFLVSFYNNEISEKSEIFDDQFSVERPDGSNFTLKIRSTKLEDSAMYFCASSEQGLARETQYFGPGTRLLVL.